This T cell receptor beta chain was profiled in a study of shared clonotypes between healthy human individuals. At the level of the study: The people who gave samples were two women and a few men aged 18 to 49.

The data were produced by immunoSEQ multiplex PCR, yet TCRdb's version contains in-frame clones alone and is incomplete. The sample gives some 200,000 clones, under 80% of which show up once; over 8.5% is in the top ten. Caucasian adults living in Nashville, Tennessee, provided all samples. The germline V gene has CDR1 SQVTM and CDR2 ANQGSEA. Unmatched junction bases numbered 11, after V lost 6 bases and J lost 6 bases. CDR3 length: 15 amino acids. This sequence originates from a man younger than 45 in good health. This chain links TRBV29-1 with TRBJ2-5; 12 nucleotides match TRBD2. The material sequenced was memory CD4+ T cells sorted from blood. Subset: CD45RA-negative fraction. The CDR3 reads CSVLGLAGLRKTQYF. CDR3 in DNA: TGCAGCGTCCTCGGACTAGCGGGATTGCGAAAGACCCAGTACTTC.